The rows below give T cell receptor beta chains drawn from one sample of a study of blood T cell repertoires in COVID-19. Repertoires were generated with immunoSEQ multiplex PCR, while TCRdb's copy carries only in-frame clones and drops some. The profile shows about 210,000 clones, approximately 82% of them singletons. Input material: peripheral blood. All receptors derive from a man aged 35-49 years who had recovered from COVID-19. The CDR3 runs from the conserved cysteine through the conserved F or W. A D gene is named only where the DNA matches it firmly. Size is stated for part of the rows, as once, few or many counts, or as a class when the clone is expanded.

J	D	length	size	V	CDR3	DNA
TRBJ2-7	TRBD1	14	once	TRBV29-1	CSVDTGEGAYEQYF	TGCAGCGTTGATACAGGGGAAGGCGCCTACGAGCAGTACTTC
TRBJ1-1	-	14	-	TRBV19	CASSIGQVNTEAFF	TGTGCCAGTAGTATAGGTCAGGTGAACACTGAAGCTTTCTTT
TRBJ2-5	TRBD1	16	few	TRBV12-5	CASGPGTGDVQETQYF	TGTGCTAGTGGTCCGGGGACAGGGGACGTCCAAGAGACCCAGTACTTC
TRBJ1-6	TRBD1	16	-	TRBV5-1	CASSFLPGQDNSPLHF	TGCGCCAGCAGCTTTCTACCGGGACAGGATAATTCACCCCTCCACTTT
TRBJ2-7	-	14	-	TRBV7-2	CASSLRTGGYEQYF	TGTGCCAGCAGCTTAAGGACTGGAGGATACGAGCAGTACTTC
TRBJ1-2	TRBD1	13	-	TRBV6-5	CASTDRDSSGYTF	TGTGCCAGCACAGACAGGGATTCGTCTGGCTACACCTTC
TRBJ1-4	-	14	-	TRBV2	CASNRHPTNEKLFF	TGTGCCAGCAACAGACACCCAACTAATGAAAAACTGTTTTTT
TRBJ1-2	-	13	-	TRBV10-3	CAISGGGVYGYTF	TGTGCCATCAGTGGAGGGGGTGTCTATGGCTACACCTTC
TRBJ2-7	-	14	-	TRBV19	CASSIVGQFYEQYF	TGTGCCAGTAGTATAGTGGGGCAGTTCTACGAGCAGTACTTC
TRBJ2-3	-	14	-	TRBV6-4	CASSEQGRTDTQYF	TGTGCCAGCAGTGAACAGGGCCGCACAGATACGCAGTATTTT
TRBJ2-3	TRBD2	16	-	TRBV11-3	CASSPRGGGSSDTQYF	TGTGCCAGCAGCCCGCGGGGGGGCGGTAGTTCAGATACGCAGTATTTT
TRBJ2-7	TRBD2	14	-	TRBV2	CASSAARGKYEQYF	TGTGCCAGCAGTGCCGCGCGGGGGAAATACGAGCAGTACTTC
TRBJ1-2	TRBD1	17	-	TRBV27	CASSLSITRGQIYGYTF	TGTGCCAGCAGTTTATCTATTACCAGGGGGCAAATCTATGGCTACACCTTC
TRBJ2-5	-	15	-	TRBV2	CASSELGEAQETQYF	TGTGCCAGCAGTGAGCTAGGGGAGGCCCAAGAGACCCAGTACTTC
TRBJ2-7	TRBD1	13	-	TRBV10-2	CASSRDRVNEQYF	TGCGCCAGCAGCCGGGACAGGGTTAACGAGCAGTACTTC
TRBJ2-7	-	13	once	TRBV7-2	CASSLDSTYEQYF	TGTGCCAGCAGTTTGGACAGTACCTACGAGCAGTACTTC
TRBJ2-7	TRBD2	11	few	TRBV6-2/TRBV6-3	CASSRGEGEDF	TGTGCCAGCAGCCGCGGGGAGGGAGAGGACTTC
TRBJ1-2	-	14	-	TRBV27	CASKGGARLEGYTF	TGTGCCAGCAAAGGGGGGGCAAGGTTGGAGGGCTACACCTTC
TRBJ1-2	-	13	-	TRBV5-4	CASSLEQGRGYTF	TGTGCCAGCAGCTTGGAACAGGGTAGGGGCTACACCTTC
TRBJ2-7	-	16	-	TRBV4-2	CASSQVGRGLTYEQYF	TGTGCCAGCAGCCAAGTGGGACGGGGGTTAACCTACGAGCAGTACTTC